These 9 T cell receptor beta chains share one sample of origin, sequenced in a study of shared clonotypes between healthy human individuals. Profiling relied on immunoSEQ multiplex PCR, and the TCRdb table lists in-frame clones only, not all of them. The table lists about 320,000 clones, about nine tenths of them singletons, with roughly 17% in the top ten. The source material was memory CD8+ T cells sorted from blood. Noted subset: CD45RO+ cells pooled with CCR7-negative TemRA cells. The receptors come from a man between 18 and 35 years old in good health.

The chain is built from TRBV4-1 and TRBJ2-1, with 8 bases matching TRBD2. After removal of 1 base from V and 3 bases from J, the junction contained 8 bases not matched to a gene. This CDR3 comprises 17 residues. Germline CDR1 reads MGHRA; CDR2 reads YSYEKL. The CDR3 bases are TGCGCCAGCAGCCAAGGGTTCCAGCGGGAGATCTACAATGAGCAGTTCTTC. It codes for CASSQGFQREIYNEQFF.

Note on this clone: Relative to the germline gene, one junction end is altered; a read error may explain this. This chain connects TRBV11-2 to TRBJ2-4; 9 bases map to TRBD1. CDR1 and CDR2 (germline): SGHAT, FQNNGV. The CDR3 loop spans 12 amino acids. CDR3 sequence (DNA): TGTGCCAGCAGCCAGGCGGACAGGGGAACCCACTTC. Translating gives CASSQADRGTHF.

The rearrangement links TRBV4-1 to TRBJ2-1, with D possibly TRBD2 on 5 matching bases. The CDR3 loop spans 12 amino acids. In germline, CDR1 is MGHRA, CDR2 YSYEKL. V lost 6 bases and J lost 13, with 16 bases in between. The CDR3, as DNA: TGCGCCAGCAGTCAGAGCGGACCAACACAGTTCTTC. This encodes CASSQSGPTQFF.

This chain connects TRBV7-9 to TRBJ1-1; the D is unclear. Germline values: CDR1 SEHNR, CDR2 FQNEAQ (reference sequence). The CDR3 has 13 residues. Trimming took off 5 bases at V and 3 bases at J, with 10 bases between the two ends. The chain's CDR3 is CASSARRDTEAFF. The CDR3 DNA reads TGTGCCAGCAGCGCGCGTAGGGACACTGAAGCTTTCTTT.

The CDR3 DNA sequence: TGTGCCAGTCAGCTTCCCGCCGGGGAGCTGTTTTTT. Its protein product is CASQLPAGELFF. This chain uses TRBV7-9 with TRBJ2-2, with D unresolved. Trimming removed 9 bases at V and 6 bases at J, with 11 bases between. The V gene's germline CDR1 is SEHNR and CDR2 FQNEAQ (reference sequence). This CDR3 has 12 residues.

About this clone itself: This likely came from a read error, as a far larger clone is one base away. The sample has other DNA sequences that encode this CDR3 too. The chain employs TRBV4-1 and TRBJ2-7; unclear D gene. CDR1 is MGHRA and CDR2 is YSYEKL in the germline V gene. The CDR3 spans 10 residues. The CDR3 loop is CASSQGEQYF. CDR3 nucleotides: TGCGCCAGCAGCCAGGGCGAGCAATACTTC.

This clone was detected many times. The V and J genes are TRBV6-5 and TRBJ2-5; weak D call: TRBD1 (6 bases). The CDR3 has 15 residues. The V gene lost 8 bases and the J gene lost 1 base, with 17 bases spanning the gap. Germline-derived CDR1 and CDR2 are MNHEY and SVGAGI. The chain's CDR3 is CASLSFQQGQETQYF. In DNA, the CDR3 is TGTGCCAGCCTATCATTTCAACAGGGCCAAGAGACCCAGTACTTC.

This clone showed up just a few times. The chain combines TRBV4-1 with TRBJ1-6; possibly TRBD1 for D (6 bases). Germline V gives CDR1 MGHRA, CDR2 YSYEKL. This CDR3 region has 15 residues. V shed 0 bases and J shed 10 bases, with 13 bases lying between them. The CDR3 sequence: CASSQEDRLDSPLHF. The CDR3 DNA is TGCGCCAGCAGCCAAGAAGACAGGTTGGACTCACCCCTCCACTTT.

The chain carries TRBV28 and TRBJ2-1; 11 bases fit TRBD2. There are 15 residues in the CDR3. The germline CDR1 and CDR2 sequences are MDHEN and SYDVKM. V lost 4 bases and J lost 4; bases outside the gene matches: 3. DNA for the CDR3: TGTGCCAGCAGTTCGCTAGCGGGGGGTTACAATGAGCAGTTCTTC. Residues: CASSSLAGGYNEQFF.